The 26 T cell receptor beta chains below all came from one sample that was sequenced in a study of control samples from healthy donors and cancer patients. Measured with immunoSEQ multiplex PCR; TCRdb has only the in-frame clones, and not every one. This sample yields around 230,000 clones, of which about 94% are seen a single time; about 1.6% belongs to the top ten. Sequencing used blood. The source is a man in his fifties or sixties in good health.

This clone is medium-sized. The chain recombines TRBV6-5 with TRBJ2-7, with a possible D match to TRBD2 (6 bases). The V gene's germline CDR1 is MNHEY and CDR2 SVGAGI. The ends were cut back, 4 bases at V and 2 bases at J, with 15 bases in the middle. This CDR3 has 15 amino acids. Here the CDR3 DNA reads TGTGCCAGCAGTTGGGTGGAGGGATCGACCTACGAGCAGTACTTC. This encodes CASSWVEGSTYEQYF.

The J gene is TRBJ2-3, the V gene TRBV12-3 or TRBV12-4; D remains ambiguous. The ends were cut back, 3 bases at V and 4 bases at J, with 8 bases in the middle. CDR3 size: 13 residues. CDR3 protein: CASSFRASDTQYF. In nucleotides, the CDR3 is TGTGCCAGCAGTTTTCGTGCTTCAGATACGCAGTATTTT.

The genes are TRBV6-5 and TRBJ2-1; perhaps D is TRBD1 or TRBD2 (6 bases each). Germline loops: CDR1 MNHEY, CDR2 SVGAGI. V lost 6 bases and J 8 bases, leaving 20 bases between the germline ends. This CDR3 has 15 residues. In nucleotides, the CDR3 is TGTGCCAGCAGGGCCCCGGGGGCGCTAGGCGATGAGCAGTTCTTC. It translates to CASRAPGALGDEQFF.

The chain couples TRBV28 to TRBJ1-1; D unresolved. Germline CDR1 and CDR2: MDHEN and SYDVKM. V was trimmed by 2 bases and J by 6 bases, leaving 7 bases between them. The CDR3 has 12 residues. The CDR3 spells CASSLEVSEAFF. Here the CDR3 DNA reads TGTGCCAGCAGTTTAGAGGTCTCTGAAGCTTTCTTT.

The gene calls are TRBV19 and TRBJ2-1; weak D call: TRBD1 (6 bases). The CDR3 has 15 residues. Germline loops: CDR1 LNHDA, CDR2 SQIVND (reference sequence). The V gene lost 4 bases and the J gene lost 5 bases, with 15 bases spanning the gap. The CDR3 reads CASSTGQTANNEQFF. CDR3 sequence (DNA): TGTGCCAGTAGTACAGGACAGACAGCCAACAATGAGCAGTTCTTC.

The rearrangement links TRBV10-2 to TRBJ2-6, with unresolved D. CDR3 length equals 15 residues. The germline V and J ends were trimmed by 6 bases and 0 bases, with 9 bases remaining between them. Germline CDR1 is WSHSY and CDR2 is SAAADI. CDR3 nucleotides: TGCGCCAGCAGGCGAGACCTCTCTGGGGCCAACGTCCTGACTTTC. Translating gives CASRRDLSGANVLTF.

The chain carries TRBV6-1 and TRBJ1-4; no definite D call. Germline loops: CDR1 MNHNS, CDR2 SASEGT. The CDR3 sequence is 14 residues long. V dropped 3 bases and J dropped 0 bases, with 5 bases sitting between them. The CDR3 reads CASSEGSTNEKLFF. Here the CDR3 DNA reads TGTGCCAGCAGTGAGGGTTCAACTAATGAAAAACTGTTTTTT.

V usage is TRBV10-2 and J usage is TRBJ2-7; 7 bases match TRBD2. The germline V gene encodes CDR1 WSHSY and CDR2 SAAADI. This CDR3 has 14 amino acids. Trimming cost V 6 bases and J 4 bases; bases outside gene matches: 9. The CDR3 loop reads CASRTSGVGYEQYF. CDR3 sequence (DNA): TGCGCCAGCAGGACGAGCGGGGTGGGTTACGAGCAGTACTTC.

J is TRBJ2-7 and V is TRBV5-5; TRBD1 matches 8 bases. This CDR3 spans 13 amino acids. Unmatched junction bases numbered 3, after V lost 4 bases and J lost 3 bases. CDR1 and CDR2 from the germline V gene are SGHKS and YYEKEE (reference sequence). CDR3 bases: TGTGCCAGCAGCGTGACAGGGGACTACGAGCAGTACTTC. Amino acids: CASSVTGDYEQYF.

The gene calls are TRBV27 and TRBJ2-1; 7 bases line up with TRBD1. The ends lost 7 bases at V and 5 bases at J; junction bases unmatched: 17. Germline V gene lookup returns CDR1 MNHEY and CDR2 SMNVEV (reference sequence). The CDR3 is 17 amino acids. The CDR3 DNA follows: TGTGCCAGCACAAGACTCTGGACAGGCGAATCCCACAATGAGCAGTTCTTC. This sequence encodes CASTRLWTGESHNEQFF.

The sample holds one count of this clone. The chain has TRBV5-1 and TRBJ2-5; D possibly corresponds to TRBD1 (5 bases). Looked up from germline, CDR1 is SGHRS and CDR2 is YFSETQ. The CDR3 totals 14 residues. Trimming stripped 4 bases from V and 7 bases from J, with 17 bases between. CDR3 loop: CASSPLSLQGTQYF. CDR3 DNA sequence: TGCGCCAGCAGCCCCTTGTCGCTCCAGGGGACCCAGTACTTC.

The chain employs TRBV5-1 and TRBJ2-3; D is perhaps TRBD1 (6 bases). The CDR3 consists of 14 residues. Between the trimmed V and J ends, which lost 4 bases and 0 bases, there was a span of 9 bases. Looked up from germline, CDR1 is SGHRS and CDR2 is YFSETQ. CDR3 DNA sequence: TGCGCCAGCAGCATAGGACAGAGCACAGATACGCAGTATTTT. This encodes CASSIGQSTDTQYF.

The gene calls are TRBV3-1 (or the pseudogene TRBV3-2) and TRBJ2-5; 7 nucleotides align to TRBD2. The germline CDR1 and CDR2 sequences are LGHDT and YNNKEL (reference sequence). With V trimmed by 0 bases and J by 3 bases, 4 bases remained unmatched. CDR3 length equals 15 residues. The DNA for the CDR3 is TGTGCCAGCAGCCAAGATAGGGGAGGGGAAGAGACCCAGTACTTC. Translating gives CASSQDRGGEETQYF.

V usage is TRBV7-9 and J usage is TRBJ2-1; 10 bases agree with TRBD1. Germline loops: CDR1 SEHNR, CDR2 FQNEAQ (reference sequence). V lost 4 bases and J lost 3; bases outside the gene matches: 15. The CDR3 is 19 residues long. The CDR3 is CASSSPTGGASPFYNEQFF. In DNA, the CDR3 is TGTGCCAGCAGCTCCCCGACAGGGGGCGCGTCCCCTTTCTACAATGAGCAGTTCTTC.

This sequence joins TRBV5-1 and TRBJ2-1, with 11 bases matching TRBD2. Germline assignment: CDR1 SGHRS and CDR2 YFSETQ. CDR3 length: 17 residues. V lost 0 bases, J lost 2 bases, and 4 bases stayed unmatched. CDR3 residues: CASSLEATSGAYNEQFF. The CDR3 region has the DNA TGCGCCAGCAGCTTGGAGGCGACTAGCGGGGCCTACAATGAGCAGTTCTTC.

The chain is built from TRBV13 and TRBJ2-3; D gene uncertain. This CDR3 is 16 amino acids long. With 2 bases removed from V and 2 bases from J, the gap between germline ends came to 14 bases. Germline loops: CDR1 PRHDT, CDR2 FYEKMQ (reference sequence). The DNA of the CDR3 is TGTGCCAGCAGCTTAAGATCAGTCAGACTCACAGATACGCAGTATTTT. This codes for CASSLRSVRLTDTQYF.

This clone has a handful of counts. J is TRBJ2-5 and V is TRBV4-2; TRBD2 aligns across 7 bases. J lost 5 bases, V lost 3 bases, and 6 bases had no gene match. CDR1 is LGHNA and CDR2 is YNFKEQ in the germline V gene. The CDR3 extends over 14 amino acids. The CDR3 here is CASSHVGGSETQYF. DNA for the CDR3: TGTGCCAGCAGCCACGTGGGGGGGTCGGAGACCCAGTACTTC.

This clone came up once. J is TRBJ1-3 and V is TRBV5-1, with unresolved D. V lost 4 bases, J lost 0 bases, and 11 bases lay in between. This CDR3 contains 15 residues. The germline CDR1 and CDR2 sequences are SGHRS and YFSETQ. The CDR3 reads CASSAAASSGNTIYF. In nucleotides, the CDR3 is TGCGCCAGCAGCGCAGCGGCTAGCTCTGGAAACACCATATATTTT.

This chain joins TRBV9 and TRBJ1-2; D ambiguous. This CDR3 contains 13 residues. Trimming took 0 bases from V and 7 from J, leaving 10 bases between them. Germline V gene lookup returns CDR1 SGDLS and CDR2 YYNGEE. DNA for the CDR3: TGTGCCAGCAGCGTAGACCCCCCGTCTGGCTACACCTTC. Its translation: CASSVDPPSGYTF.

This clone was recorded only once. V is TRBV7-9 and J is TRBJ2-5, with 9 bases that match TRBD1. The CDR3 runs to 16 residues. Germline loops: CDR1 SEHNR, CDR2 FQNEAQ (reference sequence). V gave up 5 bases and J gave up 1 base; unmatched junction bases: 8. CDR3 nucleotide sequence: TGTGCCAGCAGCCACTCGCACAGGGGGCGCCAAGAGACCCAGTACTTC. Encoded protein: CASSHSHRGRQETQYF.

The V and J genes are TRBV19 and TRBJ1-1; TRBD1 aligns across 8 bases. J gave up 0 bases and V 5 bases, and 5 bases lay outside the gene matches. Per the germline V gene, CDR1 is LNHDA and CDR2 is SQIVND (reference sequence). CDR3 length equals 15 residues. CDR3 amino acids: CASSEQGALNTEAFF. CDR3 DNA sequence: TGTGCCAGTAGTGAGCAGGGGGCTCTGAACACTGAAGCTTTCTTT.

The CDR3 DNA reads as TGTGCCAGCTCACAGCAGACAGGGAATGAGCAGTTCTTC. Translating gives CASSQQTGNEQFF. This chain uses TRBV18 with TRBJ2-1; TRBD1 matches 7 bases. There are 13 residues in the CDR3. The V gene's germline CDR1 is KGHSH and CDR2 LQKENI. J lost 7 bases, V lost 4 bases, and 4 bases had no gene match.

This chain links TRBV10-3 with TRBJ1-5, with D uncertain. The germline V and J ends were trimmed by 0 bases and 6 bases, with 6 bases remaining between them. CDR1 and CDR2 from the germline V gene are ENHRY and SYGVKD. The CDR3 covers 13 residues. The CDR3, as DNA: TGTGCCATCAGTGAGTCGACGGGTCAGCCCCAGCATTTT. The encoded protein is CAISESTGQPQHF.

The chain employs TRBV5-4 and TRBJ2-1, with 10 bases that match TRBD1. CDR1 SGHNT and CDR2 YYREEE come from the germline V gene (reference sequence). The J segment lost 7 bases and the V segment lost 4 bases, leaving 11 bases of the junction unmatched. CDR3 length equals 16 residues. The CDR3 loop is CASSGDRGLAKNEQFF. DNA for the CDR3: TGTGCCAGCAGCGGGGACAGGGGATTAGCGAAAAATGAGCAGTTCTTC.

This chain uses TRBV27 with TRBJ2-7; possible D gene TRBD2, 6 bases. V was trimmed by 8 bases and J by 7 bases, leaving 9 bases between them. Germline V CDR1 and CDR2: MNHEY, SMNVEV (reference sequence). The CDR3 sequence is 10 residues long. Here the CDR3 reads CASATREQYV. The CDR3 DNA is TGTGCCAGCGCGACTAGAGAGCAGTACGTC.

The gene calls are TRBV29-1 and TRBJ2-2; perhaps TRBD2 as D (5 bases). This CDR3 is built from 14 residues. Germline CDR1 and CDR2: SQVTM and ANQGSEA. The CDR3 loop is CGSREKTNTGELFF. DNA for the CDR3: TGCGGCTCTAGGGAGAAAACGAACACCGGGGAGCTGTTTTTT.